The T cell receptor beta chain described here comes from a study of Ad26.COV2.S vaccination and SARS-CoV-2 variants. Study-level information: Vaccine-arm donor from the placebo-controlled COV1001 Ad26.COV2.S trial. Study outcomes and limitations: In TCR breadth and depth analyses, total T cell responses may have been underestimated.

A word on this clone: Its antigen is still unknown.

Sequenced by immunoSEQ multiplex PCR; TCRdb stores in-frame clones only, minus some. There are 360,000 or so clones in the sample; 89% occur only once, and around 1.9% lies in the top ten. The treatment was: over 15 received Ad26.COV2.S at low or high dose, single or two shots; 5 received placebo; per-sample allocation not given. Collection of the samples took place on day 63 after the first injection of vaccine or placebo. The V gene lost 2 bases and the J gene lost 7 bases, with 6 bases spanning the gap. Germline loops: CDR1 MDHEN, CDR2 SYDVKM. The CDR3 covers 12 residues. This rearrangement joins TRBV28 to TRBJ1-5; D is unclear. This clonotype originated in a person aged 18-65 years who received the Ad26.COV2.S COVID-19 vaccine or a placebo. The sequencing used peripheral blood, collected in a trial of Ad26.COV2.S vaccine versus placebo. The CDR3 sequence is CASSLIQQPQHF. In DNA, the CDR3 is TGTGCCAGCAGTTTAATCCAGCAGCCCCAGCATTTT.